This T cell receptor beta chain derives from a study of blood T cell repertoires in COVID-19. Study at large: Sites across the United States, Italy and Spain contributed samples from acute and convalescent COVID-19.

CDR1 and CDR2 (germline): LNHDA, SQIVND (reference sequence). J lost 9 bases, V lost 2 bases, and 7 bases had no gene match. There are 14 residues in the CDR3. In the authors' workflow: Nucleated cell number was recorded as an estimate derived from reference gene primer amplification. TCRdb keeps only in-frame clones here, not all; method: immunoSEQ multiplex PCR. V and J calls and clone size are given by that table; D and trimming were obtained from the DNA. The table has fewer than 60,000 clones, around 86% seen once. This clonotype was obtained from a human donor in a cohort sampled during active COVID-19. The sequenced sample was peripheral blood. V usage is TRBV19 and J usage is TRBJ2-4; 7 bases are a match to TRBD2. The DNA of the CDR3 is TGTGCCAGTAGTATACCCCAGGGCGGGAGCATTCAGTACTTC. Amino acid sequence: CASSIPQGGSIQYF.